The 6 T cell receptor beta chains given below trace back to one sample, sequenced in a study of blood T cell repertoires in COVID-19. Data came from immunoSEQ multiplex PCR; TCRdb stores just in-frame clones and leaves some out. The sample lists over 70,000 clones, 88% occurring once. Sequencing was performed on peripheral blood. The source is an elderly man with acute or convalescent COVID-19.

The CDR3 bases are TGTGCCAGCAGTTCGACCCGGGGATCGGAGACCCAGTACTTC. Protein: CASSSTRGSETQYF. The chain joins TRBV6-5 to TRBJ2-5; D might be TRBD2 (5 bases). This CDR3 spans 14 amino acids. V dropped 4 bases and J dropped 5 bases, with 14 bases sitting between them. Per germline, CDR1 MNHEY and CDR2 SVGAGI.

V gene TRBV27 combines with J gene TRBJ2-5; a possible D gene is TRBD1 (6 bases). This CDR3 comprises 15 residues. Germline V gene sequence: CDR1 MNHEY, CDR2 SMNVEV (reference sequence). Trimming pared 5 bases from V and 1 base from J, leaving 14 bases between. The CDR3, as DNA: TGTGCCAGCAGTATACAACAGGGAACCCAAGAGACCCAGTACTTC. Translation gives CASSIQQGTQETQYF.

CDR3 bases: TGTGCCAGCAGTTACCCGGGACTTGGGGAGCAGTACTTC. The encoded protein is CASSYPGLGEQYF. The V gene is TRBV6-5, the J gene TRBJ2-7; tentative D call: TRBD2 (6 bases). The germline V and J ends were trimmed by 2 bases and 7 bases, with 12 bases remaining between them. Germline V CDR1 and CDR2: MNHEY, SVGAGI. This CDR3 comprises 13 residues.

Only a few counts were recorded for this clone. V gene TRBV9 combines with J gene TRBJ2-7, with 7 bases that match TRBD1. The CDR3 is 14 residues long. V was clipped by 6 bases and J by 2 bases; unmatched bases: 8. Germline V gene lookup returns CDR1 SGDLS and CDR2 YYNGEE. CDR3 protein: CASNRQGTTYEQYF. The DNA of the CDR3 is TGTGCCAGCAACCGACAGGGTACGACCTACGAGCAGTACTTC.

This clone was seen only a few times. The rearrangement uses TRBV19 and TRBJ1-5; D ambiguous. Germline V CDR1 and CDR2: LNHDA, SQIVND (reference sequence). The V and J ends lost 5 bases and 4 bases respectively, with 15 bases between them. CDR3 length: 15 amino acids. The CDR3 nucleotides read TGTGCCAGTAGTGCATCAGGCTATAGAAATCAGCCCCAGCATTTT. Its translation: CASSASGYRNQPQHF. The full variable domain, its missing parts supplied by reference TRBV19 and TRBJ1-5, is DGGITQSPKYLFRKEGQNVTLSCEQNLNHDAMYWYRQDPGQGLRLIYYSQIVNDFQKGDIAEGYSVSREKKESFPLTVTSAQKNPTAFYLCASSASGYRNQPQHFGDGTRLSIL.

The chain couples TRBV29-1 to TRBJ2-1; possible D gene TRBD2, 6 bases. Germline assignment: CDR1 SQVTM and CDR2 ANQGSEA. The V and J ends lost 5 bases and 6 bases respectively, with 17 bases between them. CDR3 length: 14 residues. The CDR3 reads CSVHPGLSTNEQFF. Here the CDR3 DNA reads TGCAGCGTTCACCCGGGACTTTCCACCAATGAGCAGTTCTTC.